The clone carrying this T cell receptor beta chain has more than one count but fewer than ten. Original data processing: The authors estimated nucleated cell counts from reference gene primer amplification. Method: immunoSEQ multiplex PCR; TCRdb's copy keeps in-frame clones and lacks some. V and J calls and clone size are given by that table; D and trimming were obtained from the DNA. There are about 160,000 clones in the sample; 85% occur only once, and approximately 3% lies in the top ten. The data originate from a study of blood T cell repertoires in COVID-19. The CDR3 length is 15 residues. Germline lookup yields CDR1 SGHAT and CDR2 FQNNGV. Trimming took 5 bases from V and 5 from J, leaving 18 bases between them.

V and J are TRBV11-2 and TRBJ2-5, with a tentative D call TRBD2 (6 bases). The source is a human donor with acute or convalescent COVID-19. The donor label of this sample is uncertain. Sequences were obtained from peripheral blood. The CDR3 loop is CASSRRDQRVETQYF. The CDR3 DNA reads TGTGCCAGCAGCCGGCGGGACCAAAGGGTGGAGACCCAGTACTTC.